This T cell receptor (beta chain) was recovered during a study of CDR3 diversity in severe acne. In TCRdb, the PCR reads were re-called with MiXCR into one record per CDR3 protein. The table records about 85,000 distinct CDR3 sequences, 45% to 50% of them present only once. This receptor was identified in a male donor in good health, serving as a control. The source material was blood.

CDR3 nucleotides: TGTGCCAGCAGCTTAATAGCGTCTGGCGAGCAGTACTTC. The encoded protein is CASSLIASGEQYF. The chain links TRBV7-3 to TRBJ2-7; TRBD2 might be the D (5 bases). Germline lookup yields CDR1 SGHTA and CDR2 FQGTGA. V lost 1 base and J lost 6, with 10 bases in between. This CDR3 is built from 13 residues. Together with reference TRBV7-3 and TRBJ2-7, the CDR3 gives the full variable domain: GAGVSQTPSNKVTEKGKYVELRCDPISGHTALYWYRQSLGQGPEFLIYFQGTGAADDSGLPNDRFFAVRPEGSVSTLKIQRTERGDSAVYLCASSLIASGEQYFGPGTRLTVT.